The entry below gives a single TCR beta chain sequence along with its context. This specimen belongs to a study of tumour-infiltrating T cells in Burkitt lymphoma. Study overall: Productive clonality predicted overall and progression-free survival.

The trim removed 5 bases at V and 10 bases at J, leaving 17 bases unmatched. This CDR3 region has 16 residues. Germline CDR1 and CDR2: LNHDA and SQIVND (reference sequence). Some clones are missing from TCRdb's copy, which holds only in-frame ones; the method was immunoSEQ multiplex PCR. The data contain about a thousand clones, about 89% of them singletons. The sequence was obtained from a human donor with diffuse large B-cell lymphoma. Sequencing was done on a sample of tumor tissue. V is TRBV19 and J is TRBJ2-3; the match to TRBD1 covers 8 bases. CDR3 nucleotide sequence: TGTGCCAGTAGTTCCCCCGCAGGGGGCTTAGGATTGGCGCAGTATTTT. The encoded protein is CASSSPAGGLGLAQYF.